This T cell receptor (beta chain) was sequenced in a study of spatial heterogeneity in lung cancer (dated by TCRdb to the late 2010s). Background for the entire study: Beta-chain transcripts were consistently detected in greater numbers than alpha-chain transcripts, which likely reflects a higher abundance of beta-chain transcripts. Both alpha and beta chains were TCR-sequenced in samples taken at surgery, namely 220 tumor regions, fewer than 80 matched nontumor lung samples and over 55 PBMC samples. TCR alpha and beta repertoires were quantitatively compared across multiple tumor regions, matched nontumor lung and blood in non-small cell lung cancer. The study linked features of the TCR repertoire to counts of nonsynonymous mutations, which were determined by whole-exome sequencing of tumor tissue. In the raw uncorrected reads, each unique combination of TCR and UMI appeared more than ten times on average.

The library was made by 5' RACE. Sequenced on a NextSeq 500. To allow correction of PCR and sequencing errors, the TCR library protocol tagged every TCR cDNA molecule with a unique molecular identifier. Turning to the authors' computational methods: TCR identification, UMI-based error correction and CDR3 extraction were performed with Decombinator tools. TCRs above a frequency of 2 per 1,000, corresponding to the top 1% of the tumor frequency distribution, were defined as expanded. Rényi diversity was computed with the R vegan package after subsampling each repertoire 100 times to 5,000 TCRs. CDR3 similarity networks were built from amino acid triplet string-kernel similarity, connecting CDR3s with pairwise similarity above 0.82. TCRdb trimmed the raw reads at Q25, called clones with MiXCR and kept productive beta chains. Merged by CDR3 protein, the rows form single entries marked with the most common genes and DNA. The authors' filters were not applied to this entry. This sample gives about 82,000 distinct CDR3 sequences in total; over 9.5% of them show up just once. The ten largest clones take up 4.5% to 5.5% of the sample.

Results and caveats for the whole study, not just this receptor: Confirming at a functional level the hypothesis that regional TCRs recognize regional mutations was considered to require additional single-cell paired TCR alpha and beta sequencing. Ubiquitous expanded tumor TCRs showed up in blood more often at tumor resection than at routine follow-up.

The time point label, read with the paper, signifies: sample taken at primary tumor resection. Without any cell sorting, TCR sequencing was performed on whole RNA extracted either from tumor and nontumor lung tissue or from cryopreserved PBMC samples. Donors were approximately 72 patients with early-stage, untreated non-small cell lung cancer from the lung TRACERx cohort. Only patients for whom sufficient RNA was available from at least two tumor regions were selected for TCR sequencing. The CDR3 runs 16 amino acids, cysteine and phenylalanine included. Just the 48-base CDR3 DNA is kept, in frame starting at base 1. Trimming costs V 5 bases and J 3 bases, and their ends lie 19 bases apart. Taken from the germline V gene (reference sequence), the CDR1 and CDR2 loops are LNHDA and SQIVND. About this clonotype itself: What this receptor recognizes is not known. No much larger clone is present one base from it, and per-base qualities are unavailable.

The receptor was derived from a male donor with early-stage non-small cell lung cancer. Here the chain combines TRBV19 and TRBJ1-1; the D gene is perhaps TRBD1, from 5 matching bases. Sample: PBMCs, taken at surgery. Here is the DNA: TGTGCCAGTAGTGCGCGCCGGGACTCCATGGACACTGAAGCTTTCTTT. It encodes CASSARRDSMDTEAFF.